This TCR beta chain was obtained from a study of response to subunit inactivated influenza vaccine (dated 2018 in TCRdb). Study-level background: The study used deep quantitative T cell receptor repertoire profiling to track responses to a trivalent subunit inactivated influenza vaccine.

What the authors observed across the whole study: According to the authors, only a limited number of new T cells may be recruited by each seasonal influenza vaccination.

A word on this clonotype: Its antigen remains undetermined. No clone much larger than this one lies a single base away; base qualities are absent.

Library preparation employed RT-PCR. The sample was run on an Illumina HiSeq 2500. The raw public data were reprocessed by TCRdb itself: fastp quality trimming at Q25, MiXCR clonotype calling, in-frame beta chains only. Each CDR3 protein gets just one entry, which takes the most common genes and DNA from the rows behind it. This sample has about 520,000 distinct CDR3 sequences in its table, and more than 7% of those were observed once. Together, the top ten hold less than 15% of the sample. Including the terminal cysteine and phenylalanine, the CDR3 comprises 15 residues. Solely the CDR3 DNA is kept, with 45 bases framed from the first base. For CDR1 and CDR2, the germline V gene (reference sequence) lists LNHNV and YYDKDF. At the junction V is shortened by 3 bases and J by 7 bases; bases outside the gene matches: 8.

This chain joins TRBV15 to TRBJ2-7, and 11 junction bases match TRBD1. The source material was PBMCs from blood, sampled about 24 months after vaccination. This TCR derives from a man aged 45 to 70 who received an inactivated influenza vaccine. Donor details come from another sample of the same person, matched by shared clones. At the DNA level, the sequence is TGTGCCACCAGCAGGGGCTTGGGACAGGGGGATGAGCAGTACTTC. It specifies CATSRGLGQGDEQYF.